Listed below are T cell receptor beta chains from one sample, sequenced in a study of T cell responses to AZD1222 COVID-19 vaccine. The assay was immunoSEQ multiplex PCR, and TCRdb's table has in-frame clones only and misses some. The sample has 130,000 or so clones; roughly nine tenths are singletons. The sequenced sample was peripheral blood, obtained on day 0 of AZD1222 vaccination. Every receptor here comes from an adult in good health. Each CDR3 is given with its conserved first and last residue. The order of the fields is V gene, clone size, D gene, J gene, CDR3 DNA, CDR3 protein. D genes are given only for firm matches. Some rows mark clone size as missing; the rest say once, few, many or name a class of expanded clone.

V: TRBV7-2; size: -; D: TRBD2; J: TRBJ2-7; DNA: TGTGCCAGCAGCTTACTACTAGCGGGCTACGAGCAGTACTTC; CDR3: CASSLLLAGYEQYF
V: TRBV7-9; size: once; D: TRBD2; J: TRBJ2-1; DNA: TGTGCCAGCAGCCCCTTAGCGGGGGGCTCCTACAATGAGCAGTTCTTC; CDR3: CASSPLAGGSYNEQFF
V: TRBV28; size: -; D: TRBD1; J: TRBJ1-2; DNA: TGTGCCAGCAGTTTTCAGGGGGGGAACTATGGCTACACCTTC; CDR3: CASSFQGGNYGYTF
V: TRBV28; size: -; D: TRBD1; J: TRBJ1-1; DNA: TGTGCCAGCAGTTTCCTGGGAGGGACAGGGTATATGAACACTGAAGCTTTCTTT; CDR3: CASSFLGGTGYMNTEAFF
V: TRBV9; size: -; D: -; J: TRBJ2-5; DNA: TGTGCCAGCAGCGTAGCTGTTTTGGGGGGGCTGGAGACCCAGTACTTC; CDR3: CASSVAVLGGLETQYF
V: TRBV30; size: -; D: -; J: TRBJ1-5; DNA: TGTGCCTGGAGTCTCTCCCTTGGGCCCAGCAATCAGCCCCAGCATTTT; CDR3: CAWSLSLGPSNQPQHF
V: TRBV7-8; size: -; D: -; J: TRBJ1-3; DNA: TGTGCCAGCAGCTACCAACGGGGGCCTGGAAACACCATATATTTT; CDR3: CASSYQRGPGNTIYF
V: TRBV7-2; size: -; D: -; J: TRBJ2-1; DNA: TGTGCCAGCAGCTTAGGGGGGCATGAGCAGTTCTTC; CDR3: CASSLGGHEQFF
V: TRBV7-8; size: -; D: -; J: TRBJ2-7; DNA: TGTGCCAGCAGCTCCAACCTCAGTGGAGGGGACGGGACCTACGAGCAGTACTTC; CDR3: CASSSNLSGGDGTYEQYF
V: TRBV7-2; size: -; D: -; J: TRBJ2-7; DNA: TGTGCCAGCAGCGGTCCCGGGACCAACTATGGCGAGCAGTACTTC; CDR3: CASSGPGTNYGEQYF
V: TRBV6-5; size: -; D: -; J: TRBJ1-3; DNA: TGTGCCAGCAGTTACCGAGACACCTTTGGAAACACCATATATTTT; CDR3: CASSYRDTFGNTIYF
V: TRBV9; size: -; D: TRBD2; J: TRBJ2-5; DNA: TGTGCCAGCAGCTTGGGACTAGCGGAAGAGACCCAGTACTTC; CDR3: CASSLGLAEETQYF
V: TRBV27; size: -; D: -; J: TRBJ1-6; DNA: TGTGCCAGCAGCGCAGGGAACCCCTCCTATAATTCACCCCTCCACTTT; CDR3: CASSAGNPSYNSPLHF
V: TRBV30; size: -; D: TRBD2; J: TRBJ2-2; DNA: TGTGCCTGGAGCAGCGGGGAGCTGGACACCGGGGAGCTGTTTTTT; CDR3: CAWSSGELDTGELFF
V: TRBV14; size: once; D: -; J: TRBJ1-2; DNA: TGTGCCAGCAGCCAAGATTTCCGGGGTCGGGGCTACACCTTC; CDR3: CASSQDFRGRGYTF
V: TRBV5-1; size: -; D: -; J: TRBJ2-7; DNA: TGCGCCAGCAGCCCCGGATTAGGGGTTTCATTGTACGAGCAGTACTTC; CDR3: CASSPGLGVSLYEQYF
V: TRBV4-2; size: once; D: -; J: TRBJ2-7; DNA: TGTGCCAGCAGCCAAGCTCCAGGGGCCTACGAGCAGTACTTC; CDR3: CASSQAPGAYEQYF
V: TRBV10-1; size: -; D: -; J: TRBJ2-7; DNA: TGCGCCAGCAGTGAGTCGGAGGGGACCGAGCAGTACTTC; CDR3: CASSESEGTEQYF
V: TRBV6-5; size: -; D: TRBD1; J: TRBJ1-5; DNA: TGTGCCAGCAGGCCCTCCGGGACAGGTTATCAGCCCCAGCATTTT; CDR3: CASRPSGTGYQPQHF
V: TRBV30; size: -; D: -; J: TRBJ2-5; DNA: TGTGCCTGGAGTGTGCGAGAGACCCAGTACTTC; CDR3: CAWSVRETQYF
V: TRBV3-1/TRBV3-2; size: -; D: -; J: TRBJ2-5; DNA: TGTGCCAGCAGCCAAGAACAGGAGACCCAGTACTTC; CDR3: CASSQEQETQYF
V: TRBV7-9; size: -; D: -; J: TRBJ1-3; DNA: TGTGCCAGCAGCCCTGTCCTCTCTGGAAACACCATATATTTT; CDR3: CASSPVLSGNTIYF
V: TRBV12-3/TRBV12-4; size: -; D: -; J: TRBJ2-1; DNA: TGTGCCAGCAGTTTTCTTTCCGGTGAGCAGTTCTTC; CDR3: CASSFLSGEQFF
V: TRBV19; size: -; D: TRBD2; J: TRBJ2-5; DNA: TGTGCCAGTAGTAGCGGACTAGCGGGGGGGGAGACCCAGTACTTC; CDR3: CASSSGLAGGETQYF
V: TRBV7-8; size: -; D: -; J: TRBJ1-3; DNA: TGTGCCAGCAGCTTAGGGCAGGGATGGGAGGGCTCTGGAAACACCATATATTTT; CDR3: CASSLGQGWEGSGNTIYF
V: TRBV5-1; size: -; D: -; J: TRBJ2-5; DNA: TGCGCCAGCAGCTCACTCACGGACGGGGAACCGTACTTC; CDR3: CASSSLTDGEPYF
V: TRBV30; size: once; D: -; J: TRBJ1-3; DNA: TGTGCCTGGTCGGGGTTGGGCACCATATATTTT; CDR3: CAWSGLGTIYF
V: TRBV27; size: -; D: -; J: TRBJ2-3; DNA: TGTGCCAGCAGTTTCAGGGCTATAGATACGCAGTATTTT; CDR3: CASSFRAIDTQYF
V: TRBV11-2; size: -; D: TRBD2; J: TRBJ2-1; DNA: TGTGCCAGCGGACCCGGGACTAGCCTAAATGAGCAGTTCTTC; CDR3: CASGPGTSLNEQFF
V: TRBV27; size: -; D: -; J: TRBJ2-2; DNA: TGTGCCAGCAGTCTTCTCACTCGACTTGACACCGGGGAGCTGTTTTTT; CDR3: CASSLLTRLDTGELFF
V: TRBV14; size: -; D: -; J: TRBJ1-2; DNA: TGTGCCAGCAGCCGGAGTCCCTTAACCTATGGCTACACCTTC; CDR3: CASSRSPLTYGYTF
V: TRBV10-1; size: -; D: TRBD1; J: TRBJ2-5; DNA: TGCGCCAGCAGTGATCAGACAGGGCCTCAAGAGACCCAGTACTTC; CDR3: CASSDQTGPQETQYF
V: TRBV7-6; size: -; D: TRBD2; J: TRBJ2-3; DNA: TGTGCCAGCAGCCGTTTGACTAGCGGGAGACCAGATACGCAGTATTTT; CDR3: CASSRLTSGRPDTQYF
V: TRBV29-1; size: -; D: -; J: TRBJ2-3; DNA: TGCAGCGTTGAAAGGTCGAATTCAGATACGCAGTATTTT; CDR3: CSVERSNSDTQYF
V: TRBV11-2; size: -; D: TRBD2; J: TRBJ2-1; DNA: TGTGCCAGCAGCCTTAGCGGGGGGTCCTCCTACAATGAGCAGTTCTTC; CDR3: CASSLSGGSSYNEQFF
V: TRBV5-4; size: -; D: TRBD2; J: TRBJ2-5; DNA: TGTGCCAGCAGCTTTAAGGGACTAGCGGAGACCCAGTACTTC; CDR3: CASSFKGLAETQYF
V: TRBV21-1; size: -; D: -; J: TRBJ1-1; DNA: TGTGCCAGCAGCAAAACCCCTCCCATGGGGGGAATCGGGCGTGAAGCTTTCTTT; CDR3: CASSKTPPMGGIGREAFF
V: TRBV28; size: -; D: TRBD2; J: TRBJ2-7; DNA: TGTGCCAGCAGCCGATGGACTAGCGGGGGGGAAGAGCAGTACTTC; CDR3: CASSRWTSGGEEQYF
V: TRBV6-5; size: -; D: -; J: TRBJ1-1; DNA: TGTGCCAGCAGTTTATTGGACGGAAACACTGAAGCTTTCTTT; CDR3: CASSLLDGNTEAFF
V: TRBV3-1/TRBV3-2; size: -; D: -; J: TRBJ1-4; DNA: TGTGCCAGCAGCCCAAGCCACACAGGGAGCGGAAAACTGTTTTTT; CDR3: CASSPSHTGSGKLFF
V: TRBV27; size: -; D: -; J: TRBJ1-1; DNA: TGTGCCAGCAGTTTGGCCACAGGAATCAACACTGAAGCTTTCTTT; CDR3: CASSLATGINTEAFF
V: TRBV5-4; size: -; D: -; J: TRBJ2-7; DNA: TGTGCCAGCAGCTTGGCGGGCAGGAACTACGAGCAGTACTTC; CDR3: CASSLAGRNYEQYF
V: TRBV9; size: -; D: -; J: TRBJ1-2; DNA: TGTGCCAGCAGCGTAGAGGGACTGCCTGACTATGGCTACACCTTC; CDR3: CASSVEGLPDYGYTF
V: TRBV6-5; size: few; D: TRBD1; J: TRBJ1-1; DNA: TGTGCCAGCAGTTACAGGACAGGGTCGAACACTGAAGCTTTCTTT; CDR3: CASSYRTGSNTEAFF
V: TRBV27; size: -; D: -; J: TRBJ2-3; DNA: TGTGCCAGCAGTTTAAAACAGGGTTCCGATACGCAGTATTTT; CDR3: CASSLKQGSDTQYF
V: TRBV4-2; size: few; D: TRBD2; J: TRBJ2-5; DNA: TGTGCCAGCAGCCAGGGGACTAGCGGTAGGGAGACCCAGTACTTC; CDR3: CASSQGTSGRETQYF
V: TRBV2; size: -; D: -; J: TRBJ2-2; DNA: TGTGCCAGCAATCCGAGGGGGGCTTACACCGGGGAGCTGTTTTTT; CDR3: CASNPRGAYTGELFF
V: TRBV2; size: -; D: TRBD2; J: TRBJ2-3; DNA: TGTGCCAGGGGGGGGAGCACAGATACGCAGTATTTT; CDR3: CARGGSTDTQYF
V: TRBV11-2; size: -; D: -; J: TRBJ2-5; DNA: TGTGCCAGCAGCAAAGAGCCAGGTTGGGAGCAAGAGACCCAGTACTTC; CDR3: CASSKEPGWEQETQYF
V: TRBV15; size: -; D: -; J: TRBJ2-1; DNA: TGTGCCACCAGCTGGGGGGTTGAGCAGTTCTTC; CDR3: CATSWGVEQFF
V: TRBV4-3; size: -; D: -; J: TRBJ1-2; DNA: TGCGCCAGCAGCCAAGACGGGCAGGTGGAAGCTAACTATGGCTACACCTTC; CDR3: CASSQDGQVEANYGYTF